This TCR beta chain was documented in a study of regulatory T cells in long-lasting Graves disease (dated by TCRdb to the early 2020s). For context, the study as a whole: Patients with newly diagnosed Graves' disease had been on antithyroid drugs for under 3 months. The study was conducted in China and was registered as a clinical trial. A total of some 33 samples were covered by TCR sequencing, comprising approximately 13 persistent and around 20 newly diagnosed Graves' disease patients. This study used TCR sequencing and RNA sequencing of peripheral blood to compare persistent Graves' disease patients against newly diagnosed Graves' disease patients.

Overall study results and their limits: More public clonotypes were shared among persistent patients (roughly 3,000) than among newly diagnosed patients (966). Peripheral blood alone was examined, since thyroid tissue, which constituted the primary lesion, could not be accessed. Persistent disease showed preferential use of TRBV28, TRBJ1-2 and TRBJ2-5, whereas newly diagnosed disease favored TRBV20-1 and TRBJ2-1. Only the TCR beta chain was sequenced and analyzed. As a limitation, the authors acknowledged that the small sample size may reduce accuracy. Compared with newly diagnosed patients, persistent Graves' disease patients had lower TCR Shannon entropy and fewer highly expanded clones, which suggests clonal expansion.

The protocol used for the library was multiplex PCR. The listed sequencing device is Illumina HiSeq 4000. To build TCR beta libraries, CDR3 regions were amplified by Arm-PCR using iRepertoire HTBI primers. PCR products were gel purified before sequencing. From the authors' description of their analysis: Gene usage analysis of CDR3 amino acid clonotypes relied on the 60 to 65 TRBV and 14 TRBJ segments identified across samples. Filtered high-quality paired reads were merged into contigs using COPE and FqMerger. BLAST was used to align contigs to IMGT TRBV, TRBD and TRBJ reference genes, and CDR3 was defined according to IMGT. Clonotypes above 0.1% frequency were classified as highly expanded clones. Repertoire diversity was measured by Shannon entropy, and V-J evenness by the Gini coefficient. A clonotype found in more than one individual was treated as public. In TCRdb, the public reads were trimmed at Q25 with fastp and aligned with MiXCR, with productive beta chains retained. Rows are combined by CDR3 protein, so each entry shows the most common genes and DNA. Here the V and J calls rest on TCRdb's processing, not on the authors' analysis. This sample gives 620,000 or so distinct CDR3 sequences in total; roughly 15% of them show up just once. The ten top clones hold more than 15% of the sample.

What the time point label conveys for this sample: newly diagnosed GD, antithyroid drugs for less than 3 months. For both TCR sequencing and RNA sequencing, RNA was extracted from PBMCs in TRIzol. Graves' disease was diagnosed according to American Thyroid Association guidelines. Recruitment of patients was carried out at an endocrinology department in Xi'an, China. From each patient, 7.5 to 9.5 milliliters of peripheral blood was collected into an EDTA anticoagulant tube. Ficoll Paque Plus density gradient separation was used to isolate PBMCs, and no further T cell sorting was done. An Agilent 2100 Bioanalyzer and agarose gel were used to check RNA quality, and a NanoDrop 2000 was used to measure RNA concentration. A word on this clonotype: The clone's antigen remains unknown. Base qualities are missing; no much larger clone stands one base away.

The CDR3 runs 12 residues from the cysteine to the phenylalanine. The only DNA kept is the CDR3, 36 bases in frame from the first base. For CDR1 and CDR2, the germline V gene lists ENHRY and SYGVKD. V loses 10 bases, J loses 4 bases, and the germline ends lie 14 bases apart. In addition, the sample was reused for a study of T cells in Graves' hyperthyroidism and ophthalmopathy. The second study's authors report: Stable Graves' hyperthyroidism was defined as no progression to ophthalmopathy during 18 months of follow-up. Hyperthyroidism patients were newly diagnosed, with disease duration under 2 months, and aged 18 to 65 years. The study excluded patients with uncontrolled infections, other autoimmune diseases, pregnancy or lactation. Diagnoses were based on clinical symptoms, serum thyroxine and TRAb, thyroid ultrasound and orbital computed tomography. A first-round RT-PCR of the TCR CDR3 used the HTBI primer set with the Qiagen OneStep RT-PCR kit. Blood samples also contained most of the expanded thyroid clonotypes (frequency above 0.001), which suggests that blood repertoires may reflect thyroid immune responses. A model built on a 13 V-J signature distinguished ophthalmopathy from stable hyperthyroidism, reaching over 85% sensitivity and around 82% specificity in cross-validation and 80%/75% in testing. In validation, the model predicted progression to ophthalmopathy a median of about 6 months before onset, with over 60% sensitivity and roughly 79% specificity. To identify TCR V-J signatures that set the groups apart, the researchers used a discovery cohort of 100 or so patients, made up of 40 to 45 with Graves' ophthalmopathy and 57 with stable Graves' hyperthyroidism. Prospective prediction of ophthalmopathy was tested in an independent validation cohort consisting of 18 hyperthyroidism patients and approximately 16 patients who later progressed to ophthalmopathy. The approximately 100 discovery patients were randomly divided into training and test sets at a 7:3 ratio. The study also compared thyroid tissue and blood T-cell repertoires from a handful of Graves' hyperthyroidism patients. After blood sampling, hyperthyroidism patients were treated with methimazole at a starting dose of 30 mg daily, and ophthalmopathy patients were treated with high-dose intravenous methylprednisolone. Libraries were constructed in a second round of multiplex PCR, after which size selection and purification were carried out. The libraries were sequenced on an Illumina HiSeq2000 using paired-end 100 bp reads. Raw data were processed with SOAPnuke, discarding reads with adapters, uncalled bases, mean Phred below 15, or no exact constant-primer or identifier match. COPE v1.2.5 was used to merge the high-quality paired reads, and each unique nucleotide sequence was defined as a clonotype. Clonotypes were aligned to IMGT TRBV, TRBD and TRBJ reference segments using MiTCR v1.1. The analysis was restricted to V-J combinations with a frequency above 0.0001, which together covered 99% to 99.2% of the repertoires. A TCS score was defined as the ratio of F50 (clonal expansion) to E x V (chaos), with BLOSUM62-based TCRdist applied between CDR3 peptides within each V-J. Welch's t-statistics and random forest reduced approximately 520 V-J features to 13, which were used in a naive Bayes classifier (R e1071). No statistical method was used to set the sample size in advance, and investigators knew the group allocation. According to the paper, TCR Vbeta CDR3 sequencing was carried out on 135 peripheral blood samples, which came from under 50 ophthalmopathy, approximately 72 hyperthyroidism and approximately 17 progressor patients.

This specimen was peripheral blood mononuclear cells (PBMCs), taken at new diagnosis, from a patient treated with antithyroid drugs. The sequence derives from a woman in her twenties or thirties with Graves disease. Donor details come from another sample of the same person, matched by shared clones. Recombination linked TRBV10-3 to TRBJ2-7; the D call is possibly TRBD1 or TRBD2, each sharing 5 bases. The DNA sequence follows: TGTGCCACGGGGACGGCTGGTTACGAGCAGTACTTC. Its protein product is CATGTAGYEQYF.